This is a list of T cell receptor beta chains from one sample in a study of Graves' ophthalmopathy and Graves' hyperthyroidism. Each CDR3 protein gets one entry after TCRdb re-called the multiplex PCR reads with MiXCR. Here the sample spans about 1.2 million distinct CDR3 sequences, about two fifths being singletons. Sample: peripheral blood or thyroid tissue (not recorded which). These receptors were obtained from an adult man with Graves' hyperthyroidism. Each CDR3 is given with its conserved first and last residue. Each record gives: J gene, D gene, V gene, clone size, CDR3 DNA, CDR3 protein. The D gene is left open where the match is weak. Size values are once, few and many counts, or a class for expanded clones, and some rows have none.

TRBJ1-2	TRBD1	TRBV7-2	.	TGTGCCAGCAGCTTAGATGGGACAGGGGGACCGTATGGCTACACCTTC	CASSLDGTGGPYGYTF
TRBJ1-1	.	TRBV19	.	TGTGCCAGTCTGGGGGGCTTCACTGAAGCTTTCTTT	CASLGGFTEAFF
TRBJ1-2	.	TRBV15	many	TGTGCCACCAGCAGAGAGCGGGATGCGACCCTATATGGCTACACCTTC	CATSRERDATLYGYTF
TRBJ2-2	TRBD2	TRBV5-1	.	TGCGCCAGCAGCCCTACTAGCGGGAGTATCGTCGGGGAGCTGTTTTTT	CASSPTSGSIVGELFF
TRBJ1-2	TRBD1	TRBV4-3	.	TGCGCCAGCACTGATACAGGGGGAGGCTACACCTTC	CASTDTGGGYTF
TRBJ2-7	TRBD2	TRBV2	.	TGTGCCAGCAGTTCGGGACTAGCGGGAAAGAGCTCCTACGAGCAGTACTTC	CASSSGLAGKSSYEQYF
TRBJ2-7	TRBD2	TRBV29-1	few	TGCAGCGTTTACGACACCGCGGGGGACTCCTACGAGCAGTACTTC	CSVYDTAGDSYEQYF
TRBJ1-1	TRBD1	TRBV2	few	TGTGCCAGCAGTGTGGACAGGAGGAACACTGAAGCTTTCTTT	CASSVDRRNTEAFF
TRBJ1-2	.	TRBV7-8	.	TGTGCCAGCAGCTTCCGGGAGGATGGCTACACCTTC	CASSFREDGYTF
TRBJ1-4	TRBD1	TRBV29-1	.	TGCAGCCATTTAGGGACAGGGATTAAAAATGAAAAACTGTTTTTT	CSHLGTGIKNEKLFF
TRBJ2-7	TRBD1	TRBV11-3	.	TGTGCCAGCAGCCGGGAAGGACAGGGCTACGAGCAGTACTTC	CASSREGQGYEQYF
TRBJ2-5	.	TRBV7-9	.	TGTGCCAGCAGACCCGATGAGACCCAGTACTTC	CASRPDETQYF
TRBJ1-3	.	TRBV7-9	few	TGTGCCAGTCAGGGGCTGAGTGGAAACACCATATATTTT	CASQGLSGNTIYF
TRBJ1-1	.	TRBV19	.	TGTGCCAGTAGTCGGACGGGCGGACCTGAAGCTTTCTTT	CASSRTGGPEAFF
TRBJ1-5	.	TRBV7-2	.	TGTGCCAGCAGCTTAGCCGCCGGGGCAGGGGTTTTGCATTTT	CASSLAAGAGVLHF
TRBJ1-5	.	TRBV7-8	many	TGTGCCAGCAGCTTCCCAGGGTTGCAGCCCCAGCATTTT	CASSFPGLQPQHF
TRBJ1-2	.	TRBV5-1	.	TGCGCCAGCAGCCCGCCGGGGGCCCGTGAAGGCTACATCTTC	CASSPPGAREGYIF
TRBJ1-1	TRBD1	TRBV20-1	once	TGCAGTGCCCAGGGACAGTTGAAACGAATGGGCACTGAAGCTTTCTTT	CSAQGQLKRMGTEAFF
TRBJ2-1	.	TRBV10-3	.	TGTGCCATCAGTGGAGGACTTGAGGAGAGGGAGCAGTTCTTC	CAISGGLEEREQFF
TRBJ1-5	.	TRBV2	.	TGTGCCAGCAGTTTCCCCCCGATCCGACGGCCTAGCAATCAGCCCCAGCATTTT	CASSFPPIRRPSNQPQHF
TRBJ2-5	.	TRBV4-1	.	TGCGCCAGCAGCCGAAACGTACAAGAGACCCAGTACTTC	CASSRNVQETQYF
TRBJ1-3	.	TRBV4-2	few	TGTGCCAGCAACCCGGGGAGGGATGGAAACACCATATATTTT	CASNPGRDGNTIYF
TRBJ1-2	.	TRBV14	.	TGTGCCAGCAGCCAAGTGAGAGGGACGGATGGCTACACCTTC	CASSQVRGTDGYTF
TRBJ2-7	.	TRBV19	many	TGTGCCAGTACCCCCTCAGCGGCGTCCCACGAGCAGTACTTC	CASTPSAASHEQYF
TRBJ1-5	.	TRBV6-2/TRBV6-3	.	TGTGCCAGCAGTTACGACGGGAGGAGCAATCAGCCCCAGCATTTT	CASSYDGRSNQPQHF
TRBJ1-6	.	TRBV7-9	many	TGTGCCAGCAGCTTAGTGGACAGATCATATAATTCACCCCTCCACTTT	CASSLVDRSYNSPLHF
TRBJ2-2	TRBD1	TRBV24-1	many	TGTGCCACCAGTGATTTGAAGGGACAGGGGGCGAACACCGGGGAGCTGTTTTTT	CATSDLKGQGANTGELFF
TRBJ2-5	.	TRBV11-2	few	TGTGCCAGCAGCTTCCCCGGGGGAATCCAAGAGACCCAGTACTTC	CASSFPGGIQETQYF
TRBJ2-7	.	TRBV12-3/TRBV12-4	.	TGTGCCAGCAGTTTTCAGATTTGGAACACTGACGAGCAGTACTTC	CASSFQIWNTDEQYF
TRBJ2-7	.	TRBV7-9	few	TGTGCCAGCCTGGACGGAAACTACGAGCAGTACTTC	CASLDGNYEQYF
TRBJ2-7	.	TRBV29-1	many	TGCAGCGTCCAAGGTGGGAACTCCTACGAGCAGTACTTC	CSVQGGNSYEQYF
TRBJ2-6	.	TRBV12-3/TRBV12-4	.	TGTGCCAGCAGCCCTTTCCCACCGCTTGAGTGGGCCAACGTCCTGACTTTC	CASSPFPPLEWANVLTF
TRBJ2-7	.	TRBV24-1	many	TGTGCCACCAGTGCTGATACTGGCAACGAGCAGTACTTC	CATSADTGNEQYF
TRBJ2-7	TRBD1	TRBV25-1	.	TGTGCCAAAGGACAGGGGATATCCTACGAGCAGTACTTC	CAKGQGISYEQYF
TRBJ1-2	.	TRBV12-3/TRBV12-4	.	TGTGCCAGCAGTACTAGCGGGTACACCTTC	CASSTSGYTF
TRBJ1-6	.	TRBV25-1	.	TGTACCAGCGCTCTCGCAGGGGCAATTTCACCCCTCCACTTT	CTSALAGAISPLHF
TRBJ2-7	.	TRBV10-2	.	TGCGCCAGCAGTGACTCCGGGCAGGGTTCCCACTACGAGCAGTACTTC	CASSDSGQGSHYEQYF
TRBJ2-2	TRBD2	TRBV25-1	.	TGTGCCAGCACCGGTGTCGGGACTAGCGAGACGAACACCGGGGAGCTGTTTTTT	CASTGVGTSETNTGELFF
TRBJ2-7	.	TRBV5-5	many	TGTGCCAGCAGCGACCGAACGGGGGCCTCCTACGAGCAGTACTTC	CASSDRTGASYEQYF
TRBJ1-6	.	TRBV2	many	TGTGCCAGCAGCCCCCCGGCAGATAATTCACCCCTCCACTTT	CASSPPADNSPLHF
TRBJ1-2	.	TRBV29-1	.	TGCAGCGTCGTCCTGGGGGGCGGCTATGGCTACACCTTC	CSVVLGGGYGYTF
TRBJ1-3	.	TRBV4-2	few	TGTGCCAGCAGCCAAGTTAGTCAAGACACCATATATTTT	CASSQVSQDTIYF
TRBJ1-1	.	TRBV7-4	few	TGTGCCAGCAGCTTAGCGGCTAGGGCTGAAGCTTTCTTT	CASSLAARAEAFF
TRBJ1-2	.	TRBV12-3/TRBV12-4	.	TGTGCCAGCAGTTTCTCCTCTCCCGGGAGCTATGGCTACACCTTC	CASSFSSPGSYGYTF
TRBJ1-5	TRBD1	TRBV13	.	TGTGCCAGCAGTTTAGTATCAGGGGGCAGTCAGCCCCAGCATTTT	CASSLVSGGSQPQHF
TRBJ1-5	TRBD1	TRBV14	few	TGTGCCAGCAGGGGACAGTCAAAAAGCAATCAGCCCCAGCATTTT	CASRGQSKSNQPQHF
TRBJ1-1	.	TRBV4-3	few	TGCGCCAGCAGCCAAGAAGCCAGGGTAGAAACTGAAGCTTTCTTT	CASSQEARVETEAFF
TRBJ1-3	.	TRBV20-1	.	TGCAGTGCTAGAGATGAAGATAGAGGAAACACCATATATTTT	CSARDEDRGNTIYF
TRBJ2-7	.	TRBV7-9	many	TGTGCCAGCAGCGAAACCCCATCCGCCTACGAGCAGTACTTC	CASSETPSAYEQYF
TRBJ2-5	.	TRBV15	many	TGTGCCACCAGCAGAGATGGCGAAGAGACCCAGTACTTC	CATSRDGEETQYF
TRBJ2-5	TRBD2	TRBV11-1	.	TGTGCCAGCAGAGACGGACTAGGGACCCAGTACTTC	CASRDGLGTQYF
TRBJ1-4	.	TRBV19	many	TGTGCCAGTAGCGCTGGGCAGGTGCCCAATGAAAAACTGTTTTTT	CASSAGQVPNEKLFF
TRBJ2-7	.	TRBV5-1	.	TGCGCCAGCAGCATCGACAGGACCTTTTACGAGCAGTACTTC	CASSIDRTFYEQYF
TRBJ1-3	.	TRBV29-1	many	TGCAGCGCCGTGGGCCTCGGAAACACCATATATTTT	CSAVGLGNTIYF
TRBJ2-6	.	TRBV7-2	once	TGTGCCAGCAGCTTAGGCTGGGCCTCTGGGGCCAACGTCCTGACTTTC	CASSLGWASGANVLTF